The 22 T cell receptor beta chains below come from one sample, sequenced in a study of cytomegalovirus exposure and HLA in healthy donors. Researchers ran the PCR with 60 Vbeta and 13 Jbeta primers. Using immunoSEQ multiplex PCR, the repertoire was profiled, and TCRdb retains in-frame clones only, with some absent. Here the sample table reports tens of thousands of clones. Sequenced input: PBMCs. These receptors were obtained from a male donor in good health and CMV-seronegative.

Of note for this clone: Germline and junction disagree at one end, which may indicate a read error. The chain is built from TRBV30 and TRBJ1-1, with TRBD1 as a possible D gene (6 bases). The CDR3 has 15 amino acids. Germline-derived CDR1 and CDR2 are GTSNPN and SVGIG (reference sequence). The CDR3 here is CAGSVWGAGDTEDFF. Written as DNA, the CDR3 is TGTGCCGGGAGTGTATGGGGCGCAGGGGACACTGAAGATTTCTTT.

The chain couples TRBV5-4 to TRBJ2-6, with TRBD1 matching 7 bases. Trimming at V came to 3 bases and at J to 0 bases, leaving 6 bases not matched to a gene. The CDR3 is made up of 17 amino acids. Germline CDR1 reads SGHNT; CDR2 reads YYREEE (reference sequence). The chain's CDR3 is CASSSGGSSSGANVLTF. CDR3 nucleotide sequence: TGTGCCAGCAGCTCAGGGGGTTCTAGCTCTGGGGCCAACGTCCTGACTTTC.

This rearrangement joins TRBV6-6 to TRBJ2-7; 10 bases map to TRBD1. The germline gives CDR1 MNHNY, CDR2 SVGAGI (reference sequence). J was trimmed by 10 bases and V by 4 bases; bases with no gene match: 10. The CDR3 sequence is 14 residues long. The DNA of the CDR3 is TGTGCCAGCAGTTCTCGACAGGGGGCCTTGAAACAGTACTTC. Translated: CASSSRQGALKQYF.

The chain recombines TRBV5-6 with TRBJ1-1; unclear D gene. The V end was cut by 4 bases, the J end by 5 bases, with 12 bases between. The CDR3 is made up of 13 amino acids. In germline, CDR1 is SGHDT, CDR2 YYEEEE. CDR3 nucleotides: TGTGCCAGCAGCCGGGCGGGTCATACTGAAGCTTTCTTT. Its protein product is CASSRAGHTEAFF.

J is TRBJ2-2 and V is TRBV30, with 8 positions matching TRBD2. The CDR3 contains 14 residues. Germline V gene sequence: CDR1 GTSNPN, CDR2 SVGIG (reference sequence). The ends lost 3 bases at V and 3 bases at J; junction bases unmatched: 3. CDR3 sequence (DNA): TGTGCCTGGAGAGGTAGCGGGGACACCGGGGAGCTGTTTTTT. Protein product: CAWRGSGDTGELFF.

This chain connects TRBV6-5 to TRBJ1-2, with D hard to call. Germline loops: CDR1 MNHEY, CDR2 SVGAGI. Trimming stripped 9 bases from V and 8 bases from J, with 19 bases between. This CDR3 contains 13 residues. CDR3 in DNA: TGTGCCAGTACCCCGCGGGCTGGGCCCGGCTACACCTTC. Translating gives CASTPRAGPGYTF.

DNA for the CDR3: TGTGCCAGTAGTCTCCCCGTAGGGGGGGGACGCGTTGGGTGGGATGGCTACACCTTC. Amino acids: CASSLPVGGGRVGWDGYTF. J is TRBJ1-2 and V is TRBV19, with a tentative D call TRBD1 (6 bases). The CDR3 covers 19 residues. CDR1 LNHDA and CDR2 SQIVND come from the germline V gene (reference sequence). V lost 5 bases, J lost 6 bases, and 31 bases lay in between.

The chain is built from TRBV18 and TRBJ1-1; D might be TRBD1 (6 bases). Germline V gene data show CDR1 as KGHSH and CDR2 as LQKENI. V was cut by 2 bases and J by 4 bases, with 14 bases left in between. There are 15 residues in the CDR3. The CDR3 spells CASSPNGGGSTEAFF. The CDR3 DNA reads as TGTGCCAGCTCACCAAATGGGGGCGGTAGCACTGAAGCTTTCTTT.

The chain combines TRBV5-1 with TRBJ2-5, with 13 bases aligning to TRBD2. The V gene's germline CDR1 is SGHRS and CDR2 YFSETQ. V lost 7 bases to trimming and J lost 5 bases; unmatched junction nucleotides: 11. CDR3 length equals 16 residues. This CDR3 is CASGYGTSGKGETQYF. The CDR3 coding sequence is TGCGCCAGCGGCTACGGGACTAGCGGGAAGGGGGAGACCCAGTACTTC.

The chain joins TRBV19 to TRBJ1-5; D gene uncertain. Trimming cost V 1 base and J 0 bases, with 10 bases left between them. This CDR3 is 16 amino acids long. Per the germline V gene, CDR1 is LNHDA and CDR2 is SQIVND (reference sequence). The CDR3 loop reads CASSIVSVYSNQPQHF. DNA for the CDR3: TGTGCCAGTAGTATAGTGAGCGTCTATAGCAATCAGCCCCAGCATTTT.

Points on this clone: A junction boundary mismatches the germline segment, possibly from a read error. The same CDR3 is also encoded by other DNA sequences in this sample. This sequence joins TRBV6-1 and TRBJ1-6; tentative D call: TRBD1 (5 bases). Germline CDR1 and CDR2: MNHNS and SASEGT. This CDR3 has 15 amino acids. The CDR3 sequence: CASSDISRVRSPLHF. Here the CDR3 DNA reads TGTGCCAGCAGTGATATCTCCAGGGTTAGATCACCCCTACACTTT.

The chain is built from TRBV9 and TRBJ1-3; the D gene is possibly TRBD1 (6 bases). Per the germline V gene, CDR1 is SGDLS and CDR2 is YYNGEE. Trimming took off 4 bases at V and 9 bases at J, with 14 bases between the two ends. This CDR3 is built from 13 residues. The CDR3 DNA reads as TGTGCCAGCAGCAAACGACAGGTCGGCACCATATATTTT. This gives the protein CASSKRQVGTIYF.

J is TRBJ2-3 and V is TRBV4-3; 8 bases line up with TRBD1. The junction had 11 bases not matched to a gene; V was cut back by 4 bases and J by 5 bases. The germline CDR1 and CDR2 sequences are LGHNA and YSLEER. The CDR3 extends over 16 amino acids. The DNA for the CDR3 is TGCGCCAGCAGCCCAGCCGTAACAGGGGGTAAAGATACGCAGTATTTT. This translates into CASSPAVTGGKDTQYF.

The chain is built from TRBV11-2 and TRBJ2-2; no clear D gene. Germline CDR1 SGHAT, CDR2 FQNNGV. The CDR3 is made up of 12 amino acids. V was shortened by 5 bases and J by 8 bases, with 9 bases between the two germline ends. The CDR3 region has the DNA TGTGCCAGCAGCCCCGACTCGGGGGAGCTGTTTTTT. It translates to CASSPDSGELFF.

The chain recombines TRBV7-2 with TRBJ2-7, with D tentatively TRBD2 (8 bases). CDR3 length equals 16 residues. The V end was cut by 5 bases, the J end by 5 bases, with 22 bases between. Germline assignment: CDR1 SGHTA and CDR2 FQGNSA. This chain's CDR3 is CASSPGGAGGGNEQYF. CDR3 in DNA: TGTGCCAGCAGCCCGGGGGGGGCAGGGGGGGGGAACGAGCAGTACTTC.

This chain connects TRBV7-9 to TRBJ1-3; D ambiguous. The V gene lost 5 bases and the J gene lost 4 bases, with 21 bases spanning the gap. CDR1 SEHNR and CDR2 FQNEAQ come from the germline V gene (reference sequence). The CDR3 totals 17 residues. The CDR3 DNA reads TGTGCCAGCAGCGCTACCCGCATGAGAGGGTTAGGAAACACCATATATTTT. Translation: CASSATRMRGLGNTIYF. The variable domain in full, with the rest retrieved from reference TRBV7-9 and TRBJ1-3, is DTGVSQNPRHKITKRGQNVTFRCDPISEHNRLYWYRQTLGQGPEFLTYFQNEAQLEKSRLLSDRFSAERPKGSFSTLEIQRTEQGDSAMYLCASSATRMRGLGNTIYFGEGSWLTVV.

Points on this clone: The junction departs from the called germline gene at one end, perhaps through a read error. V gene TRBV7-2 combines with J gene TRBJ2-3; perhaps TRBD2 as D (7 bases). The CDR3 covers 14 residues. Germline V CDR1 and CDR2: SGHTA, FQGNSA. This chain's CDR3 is CASSFGGAYDKQYF. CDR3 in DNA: TGTGCCAGCAGCTTTGGGGGGGCCTACGATAAGCAGTATTTT.

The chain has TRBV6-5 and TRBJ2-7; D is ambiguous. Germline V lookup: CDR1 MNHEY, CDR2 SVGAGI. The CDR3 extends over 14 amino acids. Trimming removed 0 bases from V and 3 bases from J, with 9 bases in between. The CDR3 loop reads CASSYSSTNYEQYF. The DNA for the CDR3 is TGTGCCAGCAGTTACTCCTCGACAAACTACGAGCAGTACTTC.

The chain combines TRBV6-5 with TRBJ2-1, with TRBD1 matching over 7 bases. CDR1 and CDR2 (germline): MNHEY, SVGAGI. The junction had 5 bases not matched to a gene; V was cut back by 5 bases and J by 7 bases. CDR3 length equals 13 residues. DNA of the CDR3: TGTGCCAGCAGTGCCACAGGGGATAATGAGCAGTTCTTC. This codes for CASSATGDNEQFF.

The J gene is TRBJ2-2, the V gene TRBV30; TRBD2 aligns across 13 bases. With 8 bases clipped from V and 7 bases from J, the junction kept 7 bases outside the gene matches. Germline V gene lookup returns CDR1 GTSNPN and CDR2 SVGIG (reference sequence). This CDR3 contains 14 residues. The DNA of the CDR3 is TGTGCCCGCACTAGCGGGGGGGCCGGCGGGGAGCTGTTTTTT. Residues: CARTSGGAGGELFF.

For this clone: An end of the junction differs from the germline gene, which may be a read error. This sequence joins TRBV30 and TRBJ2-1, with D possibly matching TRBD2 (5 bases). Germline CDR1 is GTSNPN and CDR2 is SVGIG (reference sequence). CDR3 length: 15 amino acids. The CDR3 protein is CAGSVGSNSDNEQFF. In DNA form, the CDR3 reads TGTGCCGGGAGTGTCGGTTCGAACTCCGACAATGAGCAGTTCTTC.

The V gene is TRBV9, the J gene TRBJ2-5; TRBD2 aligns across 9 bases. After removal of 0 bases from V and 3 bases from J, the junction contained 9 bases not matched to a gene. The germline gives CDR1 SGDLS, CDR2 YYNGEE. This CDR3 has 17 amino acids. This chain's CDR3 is CASSVGGGAPGEETQYF. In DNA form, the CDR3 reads TGTGCCAGCAGCGTAGGCGGGGGGGCCCCAGGCGAAGAGACCCAGTACTTC. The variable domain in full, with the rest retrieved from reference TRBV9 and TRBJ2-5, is DSGVTQTPKHLITATGQRVTLRCSPRSGDLSVYWYQQSLDQGLQFLIQYYNGEERAKGNILERFSAQQFPDLHSELNLSSLELGDSALYFCASSVGGGAPGEETQYFGPGTRLLVL.